Sequencing of this T cell receptor beta chain was carried out in a study of blood T cell repertoires in COVID-19. On the study more broadly: COVID-19 samples collected from the United States, Italy and Spain covered acute and convalescent phases. Sample material is recorded as cDNA or gDNA derived from T cells, B-cell-depleted T cells, or PBMCs.

As originally analysed: Amplified reference gene primers provided the basis for estimating nucleated cell counts. Some clones are missing from TCRdb's copy, which holds only in-frame ones; the method was immunoSEQ multiplex PCR. That table is the source of V, J and clone size, and D and trimming were worked out from the DNA. The repertoire holds approximately 200,000 clones, with over 70% as singletons. This CDR3 is built from 17 residues. The V gene's germline CDR1 is SGHTA and CDR2 FQGNSA. V lost 2 bases and J lost 2; bases outside the gene matches: 9. V gene TRBV7-2 combines with J gene TRBJ2-3, with 8 bases aligning to TRBD2. This TCR was sampled from a man aged 55-75 years with active or convalescent COVID-19. Material: peripheral blood. In nucleotides, the CDR3 is TGTGCCAGCAGCTTATTCGCGGGGGGACTTCTCACAGATACGCAGTATTTT. Amino acids: CASSLFAGGLLTDTQYF.